This TCR beta chain was retrieved from a study of T-cell reconstitution after alpha-beta-depleted transplantation in children. The TCRbeta library incorporated unique molecular identifiers. A single record per CDR3 protein comes from TCRdb applying MiXCR to the PCR reads. Among 250,000 or so distinct CDR3 sequences listed, approximately 8% were seen once. The study's findings and limits: Elevated TCRbeta diversity at day 60 was traced, in some patients, to surviving recipient T cells and thymic progenitors. Several hundred rapidly expanded clones from non-depleted graft cells reportedly supplied alpha-beta T cells about two months post-transplant.

This clonotype was seen repeatedly, ten times or more. As yet, its antigen is unknown. Source: PBMCs, mostly from graft donor cells, taken 180 days after TCRalphabeta/CD19-depleted stem cell transplant. The sequence came from a male patient younger than 18 who had a stem cell transplant for acute lymphoblastic leukemia, so the T cells may come from the graft donor.

In DNA form, the CDR3 reads TGTGCCACCAGTGACCCAAAGACAGGGATTGAGCAGTTCTTC. The encoded protein is CATSDPKTGIEQFF. This rearrangement joins TRBV24-1 to TRBJ2-1; TRBD1 matches at 7 bases. Germline lookup yields CDR1 KGHDR and CDR2 SFDVKD. The V gene end was trimmed by 4 bases and the J gene end by 9 bases; junction bases not matched to a gene: 8. The CDR3 runs 14 residues.